The 21 T cell receptor beta chains below all came from one sample that was sequenced in a study of early T cells in non-severe SARS-CoV-2 infection. Each CDR3 protein gets one entry after TCRdb re-called the 5' RACE reads with MiXCR. The sample contains around 81,000 distinct CDR3 sequences, around 14% of which appear only once. Sequencing input: whole blood. These receptors originate from an adult who was a healthcare worker with PCR-confirmed SARS-CoV-2 infection or an uninfected control (not recorded which).

The chain has TRBV11-1 and TRBJ2-2; 11 positions agree with TRBD2. Per germline, CDR1 SGHAT and CDR2 FQDESV (reference sequence). This CDR3 contains 15 residues. J gave up 4 bases and V 5 bases, and 3 bases lay outside the gene matches. CDR3 loop: CASSRLAGSTGELFF. CDR3 sequence (DNA): TGTGCCAGCAGCAGACTAGCGGGGTCCACCGGGGAGCTGTTTTTT.

The gene calls are TRBV6-2 or TRBV6-3 and TRBJ2-5; a possible D gene is TRBD1 (6 bases). This CDR3 contains 15 residues. Germline CDR1 and CDR2: MNHEY and SVGEGT. V was pared by 8 bases and J by 0 bases, with 16 bases between. CDR3 sequence reads: CASSDRLYYQETQYF. In DNA, the CDR3 is TGTGCCAGCTCCGACAGGCTCTACTACCAAGAGACCCAGTACTTC.

The chain has TRBV3-1 and TRBJ1-1; the D gene is possibly TRBD1 (5 bases). Germline-derived CDR1 and CDR2 are LGHDT and YNNKEL (reference sequence). Trimming cost V 0 bases and J 11 bases, with 13 bases left between them. CDR3 length: 13 residues. CDR3 sequence (DNA): TGTGCCAGCAGCCAAGAAATTCGGGGCGAGGCTTTCTTT. Amino acids: CASSQEIRGEAFF.

This clonotype occurred a few times. V is TRBV10-1 and J is TRBJ2-7, with 9 bases aligning to TRBD2. This CDR3 is 17 amino acids long. V lost 0 bases and J lost 2; bases outside the gene matches: 8. Germline CDR1 and CDR2: WNHNN and SYGVQD (reference sequence). The CDR3 loop is CASSESASGVSTYEQYF. CDR3 sequence (DNA): TGCGCCAGCAGTGAGTCAGCTAGCGGGGTTAGCACCTACGAGCAGTACTTC.

The rearrangement links TRBV29-1 to TRBJ1-1; no clear D. This CDR3 is built from 12 residues. Deletions cut 1 base from V and 1 base from J, with 4 bases between. The V gene's germline CDR1 is SQVTM and CDR2 ANQGSEA. Here the CDR3 reads CSVEGPNTEAFF. The CDR3 DNA reads as TGCAGCGTTGAAGGGCCGAACACTGAAGCTTTCTTT.

The rearrangement uses TRBV4-3 and TRBJ1-2; D is possibly TRBD1 (6 bases). This CDR3 comprises 15 residues. V lost 0 bases to trimming and J lost 5 bases, with 13 bases between them. Germline V gives CDR1 LGHNA, CDR2 YSLEER. CDR3 residues: CASSQDQGRGYGYTF. Written as DNA, the CDR3 is TGCGCCAGCAGCCAAGATCAGGGGCGCGGGTATGGCTACACCTTC.

The V call is TRBV29-1, the J call TRBJ2-3; 8 nucleotides line up with TRBD1. Germline assignment: CDR1 SQVTM and CDR2 ANQGSEA. After removal of 2 bases from V and 1 base from J, the junction contained 2 bases not matched to a gene. The CDR3 is made up of 14 amino acids. The DNA of the CDR3 is TGCAGCGTTGAACGGGGACAGGGCACAGATACGCAGTATTTT. Its translation is CSVERGQGTDTQYF.

The chain employs TRBV5-1 and TRBJ2-5; 7 bases line up with TRBD2. The J segment lost 6 bases and the V segment lost 2 bases, leaving 13 bases of the junction unmatched. The CDR3 contains 16 residues. Germline loops: CDR1 SGHRS, CDR2 YFSETQ. CDR3: CASSFTGSTSVQTQYF. CDR3 nucleotides: TGCGCCAGCAGCTTTACGGGGAGTACTAGCGTGCAGACCCAGTACTTC.

This clonotype was found many times. The chain has TRBV29-1 and TRBJ1-6; no clear D gene. Trimming shortened V by 6 bases and J by 4 bases, and 7 bases separated the two germline ends. The germline gives CDR1 SQVTM, CDR2 ANQGSEA. The CDR3 runs to 12 residues. The CDR3 DNA follows: TGCAGCGTCGGCGAGTATAATTCACCCCTCCACTTT. This translates into CSVGEYNSPLHF.

The sample holds a few counts of this clonotype. V usage is TRBV20-1 and J usage is TRBJ1-4; no definite D call. Germline V gene lookup returns CDR1 DFQATT and CDR2 SNEGSKA (reference sequence). Trimming left V 2 bases short and J 5 bases short, with 12 bases between. The CDR3 has 14 amino acids. The CDR3 is CSARWSGRNEKLFF. CDR3 DNA: TGCAGTGCTAGATGGTCAGGACGAAATGAAAAACTGTTTTTT.

The chain combines TRBV15 with TRBJ2-7; D is possibly TRBD1 (5 bases). The CDR3 spans 16 residues. Trimming cost V 0 bases and J 3 bases, with 15 bases left between them. Germline V lookup: CDR1 LNHNV, CDR2 YYDKDF (reference sequence). The CDR3 reads CATSRDSLAGIYEQYF. The CDR3 DNA is TGTGCCACCAGCAGAGATAGTTTGGCAGGGATCTACGAGCAGTACTTC.

In its sample, this clonotype was seen a few times. The chain employs TRBV15 and TRBJ2-3; tentatively, D is TRBD2 (6 bases). The germline V and J ends were trimmed by 0 bases and 2 bases, with 9 bases remaining between them. This CDR3 spans 15 amino acids. Germline V gene sequence: CDR1 LNHNV, CDR2 YYDKDF (reference sequence). CDR3 DNA: TGTGCCACCAGCAGAGAGCGGGGAACCACAGATACGCAGTATTTT. This gives the protein CATSRERGTTDTQYF.

This clonotype was seen more than once but under ten times. V and J are TRBV20-1 and TRBJ1-1; D possibly corresponds to TRBD1 (5 bases). This CDR3 has 12 residues. V lost 6 bases, J lost 5 bases, and 13 bases lay in between. CDR1 is DFQATT, CDR2 SNEGSKA, per germline (reference sequence). The CDR3 protein is CSASQGDTEAFF. As DNA, the CDR3 is TGCAGTGCGAGTCAGGGAGATACTGAAGCTTTCTTT.

This clonotype came up a few times. This rearrangement joins TRBV19 to TRBJ1-6; tentatively, D is TRBD1 (5 bases). Looked up from germline, CDR1 is LNHDA and CDR2 is SQIVND (reference sequence). Trimming cost V 7 bases and J 10 bases, with 14 bases left between them. The CDR3 totals 13 residues. In DNA, the CDR3 is TGTGCCAGTAACTGGGGCGGAGAATCACCCCTCCACTTT. This encodes CASNWGGESPLHF.

This clonotype turned up a few times. The rearrangement uses TRBV2 and TRBJ1-3, with D uncertain. Germline V gene data show CDR1 as SNHLY and CDR2 as FYNNEI. The germline V and J ends were trimmed by 7 bases and 6 bases, with 10 bases remaining between them. The CDR3 runs to 12 residues. For the CDR3, the DNA is TGTGCCAGCAATCCTGGTTTAAACACCATATATTTT. It translates to CASNPGLNTIYF.

J is TRBJ1-1 and V is TRBV7-2, with 7 bases that match TRBD1. CDR3 size: 14 residues. In germline, CDR1 is SGHTA, CDR2 FQGNSA. The V segment lost 5 bases and the J segment 5 bases; nucleotides outside the gene matches: 8. This chain's CDR3 is CASSPQGDWTEAFF. For the CDR3, the DNA is TGTGCCAGCAGCCCGCAGGGGGATTGGACTGAAGCTTTCTTT. Looking up the rest from reference TRBV7-2 and TRBJ1-1 gives the full variable domain: GAGVSQSPSNKVTEKGKDVELRCDPISGHTALYWYRQSLGQGLEFLIYFQGNSAPDKSGLPSDRFSAERTGGSVSTLTIQRTQQEDSAVYLCASSPQGDWTEAFFGQGTRLTVV.

This clonotype was picked up many times. V gene TRBV6-6 combines with J gene TRBJ2-1; TRBD2 is a possible D gene (5 bases). Germline V lookup: CDR1 MNHNY, CDR2 SVGAGI (reference sequence). This CDR3 comprises 14 residues. Trimming cost V 0 bases and J 8 bases, with 11 bases left between them. CDR3 coding DNA: TGTGCCAGCAGTTACTCCGGGTTGGGAGATGAGCAGTTCTTC. Protein: CASSYSGLGDEQFF.

CDR3 protein: CAISRQGARNEQFF. The DNA of the CDR3 is TGTGCCATCAGTCGACAGGGGGCTAGGAATGAGCAGTTCTTC. The chain recombines TRBV10-3 with TRBJ2-1; 10 bases are a match to TRBD1. Looked up from germline, CDR1 is ENHRY and CDR2 is SYGVKD. The CDR3 sequence is 14 residues long. With 5 bases clipped from V and 7 bases from J, the junction kept 5 bases outside the gene matches.

This clonotype has ten or more counts. The chain recombines TRBV6-5 with TRBJ2-2; TRBD1 aligns across 7 bases. Germline CDR1 MNHEY, CDR2 SVGAGI. The CDR3 extends over 15 amino acids. V lost 7 bases, J lost 3 bases, and 8 bases stayed unmatched. The CDR3 sequence is CASNPTGPYTGELFF. For the CDR3, the DNA is TGTGCCAGCAATCCGACAGGGCCCTACACCGGGGAGCTGTTTTTT.

This sequence joins TRBV7-9 and TRBJ1-4; D is ambiguous. The CDR3 consists of 14 residues. CDR1 and CDR2 from the germline V gene are SEHNR and FQNEAQ (reference sequence). V lost 5 bases and J lost 4, with 11 bases in between. DNA for the CDR3: TGTGCCAGCAGCAATAGCGGGGTTAATGAAAAACTGTTTTTT. It translates to CASSNSGVNEKLFF.

This clonotype appeared once. The CDR3 sequence is CASRPRYLGEQYF. DNA for the CDR3: TGTGCCAGCCGCCCTAGATACCTCGGCGAGCAGTACTTC. J is TRBJ2-7 and V is TRBV2; no clear D. Germline loops: CDR1 SNHLY, CDR2 FYNNEI. This CDR3 contains 13 residues. V was trimmed by 8 bases and J by 6 bases, leaving 17 bases between them.